These 27 T cell receptor beta chains were sequenced from one sample in a study of blood T cell repertoires in COVID-19. The table came from immunoSEQ multiplex PCR; TCRdb's copy has only in-frame clones and leaves some out. The sample has about 74,000 clones; around four fifths are singletons. What was sequenced was peripheral blood. Every receptor here comes from a man aged 70-80 years with acute or convalescent COVID-19.

This chain uses TRBV27 with TRBJ2-2; tentative D call: TRBD2 (5 bases). This CDR3 region has 14 residues. The V gene's germline CDR1 is MNHEY and CDR2 SMNVEV (reference sequence). V was pared by 7 bases and J by 6 bases, with 15 bases between. The CDR3 region has the DNA TGTGCCAGCACCAGCGGCCGGGCGGCCGGGGAGCTGTTTTTT. Its protein is CASTSGRAAGELFF.

The V call is TRBV9, the J call TRBJ2-1, with 8 bases matching TRBD2. The V and J ends lost 2 bases and 7 bases, in that order; junction bases with no gene match: 8. CDR3 length: 15 amino acids. Germline V gene data show CDR1 as SGDLS and CDR2 as YYNGEE. The DNA for the CDR3 is TGTGCCAGCAGCGTTACCCCGGGACTAGTGAATGAGCAGTTCTTC. As protein: CASSVTPGLVNEQFF.

J is TRBJ1-2 and V is TRBV19; 7 nucleotides align to TRBD1. Germline CDR1 LNHDA, CDR2 SQIVND (reference sequence). The V gene end was trimmed by 5 bases and the J gene end by 3 bases; junction bases not matched to a gene: 12. The CDR3 totals 16 residues. The CDR3 coding sequence is TGTGCCAGTAGTTTTCACCGCAGGGGGTCAGACTATGGCTACACCTTC. Protein sequence: CASSFHRRGSDYGYTF.

J is TRBJ2-2 and V is TRBV7-9, with D hard to call. CDR3 length: 12 amino acids. V was cut by 2 bases and J by 6 bases, with 4 bases left in between. Germline values: CDR1 SEHNR, CDR2 FQNEAQ (reference sequence). The CDR3 nucleotides read TGTGCCAGCAGCTTAACATCCGGGGAGCTGTTTTTT. Protein: CASSLTSGELFF.

In this sample, this clone turned up once. The chain couples TRBV11-1 to TRBJ1-2; 8 nucleotides match TRBD1. Germline V gene lookup returns CDR1 SGHAT and CDR2 FQDESV (reference sequence). V was pared by 5 bases and J by 0 bases, with 5 bases of the junction left unmatched. This CDR3 is 15 amino acids long. As DNA, the CDR3 is TGTGCCAGCAGCCCTGGACAGGGTCCTAACTATGGCTACACCTTC. Its protein is CASSPGQGPNYGYTF.

The CDR3 coding sequence is TGTGCCAGCAGTTACTCGGGGGGGCGCACAGATACGCAGTATTTT. As protein: CASSYSGGRTDTQYF. The rearrangement uses TRBV6-6 and TRBJ2-3, with a weak D call TRBD2 (7 bases). The CDR3 totals 15 residues. V was cut by 0 bases and J by 1 base, with 8 bases left in between. Germline CDR1 is MNHNY and CDR2 is SVGAGI (reference sequence).

This chain uses TRBV11-2 with TRBJ2-7, with D possibly being TRBD1 (5 bases). Germline CDR1 is SGHAT and CDR2 is FQNNGV. This CDR3 comprises 18 residues. V gave up 1 base and J gave up 3 bases, with 22 bases separating them. CDR3 loop: CASSLAPGQGSLGYEQYF. In DNA form, the CDR3 reads TGTGCCAGCAGCTTAGCCCCCGGTCAGGGTTCCCTAGGCTACGAGCAGTACTTC.

This clone was counted a single time. This rearrangement joins TRBV6-5 to TRBJ1-5; D remains unclear. Germline assignment: CDR1 MNHEY and CDR2 SVGAGI. The CDR3 contains 12 residues. The V end was cut by 6 bases, the J end by 5 bases, with 8 bases between. The CDR3 coding sequence is TGTGCCAGCAGGCCGCCAGATCAGCCCCAGCATTTT. As protein: CASRPPDQPQHF.

V and J are TRBV6-5 and TRBJ1-5; the D gene is possibly TRBD1 (6 bases). CDR1 is MNHEY and CDR2 is SVGAGI in the germline V gene. CDR3 length equals 14 residues. V was shortened by 7 bases and J by 3 bases, with 13 bases between the two germline ends. The CDR3 reads CASKPGANNQPQHF. CDR3 coding DNA: TGTGCCAGCAAACCAGGGGCGAACAATCAGCCCCAGCATTTT.

The chain joins TRBV7-9 to TRBJ2-7; D is unresolved. The CDR3 runs 12 residues. Trimming removed 1 base at V and 2 bases at J, with 3 bases between. Germline-derived CDR1 and CDR2 are SEHNR and FQNEAQ (reference sequence). CDR3 nucleotide sequence: TGTGCCAGCAGCTTAGGTACCTACGAGCAGTACTTC. This codes for CASSLGTYEQYF.

V is TRBV5-1 and J is TRBJ1-5; TRBD1 is a possible D gene (6 bases). This CDR3 contains 15 residues. CDR1 SGHRS and CDR2 YFSETQ come from the germline V gene. Trimming cost V 5 bases and J 0 bases, with 12 bases left between them. The CDR3 DNA reads TGCGCCAGCAGACGGGACACCTCTAGCAATCAGCCCCAGCATTTT. This sequence encodes CASRRDTSSNQPQHF.

The J gene is TRBJ2-1, the V gene TRBV9, with a tentative D call TRBD1 (5 bases). Trimming pared 0 bases from V and 5 bases from J, leaving 21 bases between. The CDR3 contains 18 residues. CDR1 SGDLS and CDR2 YYNGEE come from the germline V gene. The chain's CDR3 is CASSVGSGASPEHNEQFF. CDR3 DNA sequence: TGTGCCAGCAGCGTAGGTTCTGGGGCCTCCCCCGAGCACAATGAGCAGTTCTTC.

This chain links TRBV7-9 with TRBJ1-1, with 7 bases that match TRBD1. CDR3 length equals 16 residues. Per germline, CDR1 SEHNR and CDR2 FQNEAQ (reference sequence). J was trimmed by 4 bases and V by 1 base; bases with no gene match: 9. The CDR3 sequence is CASSLELTSGGTEAFF. CDR3 nucleotide sequence: TGTGCCAGCAGCTTAGAGCTCACCTCAGGGGGCACTGAAGCTTTCTTT.

The rearrangement joins TRBV7-2 to TRBJ1-1; perhaps TRBD1 as D (5 bases). This CDR3 has 14 residues. Germline assignment: CDR1 SGHTA and CDR2 FQGNSA. V gave up 2 bases and J gave up 2 bases, with 9 bases separating them. The CDR3 DNA sequence: TGTGCCAGCAGCTTACGGGGGGAAAACACTGAAGCTTTCTTT. Encoded protein: CASSLRGENTEAFF.

This clone was found many times. This sequence joins TRBV3-1 (or the pseudogene TRBV3-2) and TRBJ2-2; D might be TRBD2 (6 bases). Germline V CDR1 and CDR2: LGHDT, YNNKEL (reference sequence). This CDR3 contains 15 residues. Trimming shortened V by 0 bases and J by 5 bases, and 10 bases separated the two germline ends. The CDR3 sequence is CASSQDLGGTGELFF. In DNA, the CDR3 is TGTGCCAGCAGCCAAGATCTGGGAGGAACCGGGGAGCTGTTTTTT.

The chain joins TRBV28 to TRBJ2-7; D perhaps matches TRBD1 (6 bases). The V and J ends lost 5 bases and 2 bases respectively, with 19 bases between them. This CDR3 contains 16 residues. Germline CDR1 and CDR2: MDHEN and SYDVKM. The CDR3 nucleotides are TGTGCCAGCAGTGCCCTTTGGACAGTCTACACCTACGAGCAGTACTTC. Translated: CASSALWTVYTYEQYF.

The CDR3 here is CASSVGGLGGTGEQFF. DNA for the CDR3: TGTGCCAGCAGCGTAGGGGGACTGGGTGGGACGGGCGAGCAGTTCTTC. The chain recombines TRBV9 with TRBJ2-1; the D gene is possibly TRBD2 (6 bases). Trimming removed 0 bases from V and 10 bases from J, with 20 bases in between. Germline-derived CDR1 and CDR2 are SGDLS and YYNGEE. The CDR3 length is 16 residues.

The chain carries TRBV11-2 and TRBJ2-7; a possible D gene is TRBD2 (6 bases). Trimming removed 5 bases from V and 0 bases from J, with 11 bases in between. The CDR3 is 14 amino acids. Germline V CDR1 and CDR2: SGHAT, FQNNGV. The CDR3 sequence is CASSAGTLSYEQYF. The CDR3 DNA is TGTGCCAGCAGCGCCGGGACTCTCTCCTACGAGCAGTACTTC. The whole variable domain, filled in from reference TRBV11-2 and TRBJ2-7, reads EAGVAQSPRYKIIEKRQSVAFWCNPISGHATLYWYQQILGQGPKLLIQFQNNGVVDDSQLPKDRFSAERLKGVDSTLKIQPAKLEDSAVYLCASSAGTLSYEQYFGPGTRLTVT.

The rearrangement links TRBV29-1 to TRBJ2-2; D may be TRBD2 (6 bases). The ends were cut back, 5 bases at V and 1 base at J, with 8 bases in the middle. This CDR3 comprises 13 residues. Germline CDR1 and CDR2: SQVTM and ANQGSEA. CDR3 residues: CSVRDLNTGELFF. The CDR3 DNA follows: TGCAGCGTTAGGGACTTGAACACCGGGGAGCTGTTTTTT.

The V call is TRBV3-1 (or the pseudogene TRBV3-2), the J call TRBJ1-1, with 7 nucleotides matching TRBD1. Germline V lookup: CDR1 LGHDT, CDR2 YNNKEL (reference sequence). The CDR3 extends over 13 amino acids. Trimming at V came to 7 bases and at J to 1 base, leaving 3 bases not matched to a gene. CDR3 bases: TGTGCCAGCACCCGACAGGGGAACACTGAAGCTTTCTTT. This codes for CASTRQGNTEAFF.

This clone has a handful of counts. This chain joins TRBV19 and TRBJ1-2; TRBD1 matches at 7 bases. The CDR3 has 14 residues. The V and J ends lost 4 bases and 4 bases, in that order; junction bases with no gene match: 6. Germline-derived CDR1 and CDR2 are LNHDA and SQIVND (reference sequence). The CDR3 here is CASSNRQGLYGYTF. The DNA for the CDR3 is TGTGCCAGTAGTAACCGACAGGGACTCTATGGCTACACCTTC.

The chain combines TRBV29-1 with TRBJ2-2; D remains unclear. CDR3 length: 11 residues. V lost 7 bases and J 5 bases, leaving 8 bases between the germline ends. The germline V gene has CDR1 SQVTM and CDR2 ANQGSEA. This chain's CDR3 is CSALLTGELFF. The CDR3 bases are TGCAGCGCTTTACTGACCGGGGAGCTGTTTTTT.

This chain uses TRBV2 with TRBJ1-2; 7 nucleotides align to TRBD1. The germline gives CDR1 SNHLY, CDR2 FYNNEI. The CDR3 spans 15 residues. With 4 bases clipped from V and 9 bases from J, the junction kept 14 bases outside the gene matches. CDR3 sequence: CASSGRDRAKGSYTF. As DNA, the CDR3 is TGTGCCAGCAGTGGCCGGGACAGAGCTAAGGGGAGCTACACCTTC.

This sequence joins TRBV28 and TRBJ1-3, with D possibly matching TRBD1 (5 bases). V gave up 3 bases and J gave up 2 bases, with 14 bases separating them. The CDR3 extends over 16 amino acids. The germline V gene has CDR1 MDHEN and CDR2 SYDVKM. CDR3 region: CASSFTSGAPGNTIYF. DNA for the CDR3: TGTGCCAGCAGTTTTACTAGCGGGGCCCCTGGAAACACCATATATTTT.

The V and J genes are TRBV5-4 and TRBJ1-2; TRBD1 matches 7 bases. The germline V gene encodes CDR1 SGHNT and CDR2 YYREEE (reference sequence). CDR3 size: 13 residues. V lost 7 bases and J lost 2; bases outside the gene matches: 5. The CDR3 DNA sequence: TGTGCCAGCGCCACAGGGGAAAACTATGGCTACACCTTC. Translation gives CASATGENYGYTF.

The chain combines TRBV25-1 with TRBJ2-5; 7 bases line up with TRBD1. The length of the CDR3 is 14 residues. The J segment lost 4 bases and the V segment lost 3 bases, leaving 5 bases of the junction unmatched. The germline V gene has CDR1 MGHDK and CDR2 SYGVNS. The CDR3 is CASSDQGQLETQYF. For the CDR3, the DNA is TGTGCCAGCAGTGATCAGGGACAGCTAGAGACCCAGTACTTC.

About this clone itself: The junction departs from the called germline gene at one end, perhaps through a read error. The gene calls are TRBV12-3 or TRBV12-4 and TRBJ2-7, with 8 positions matching TRBD1. The CDR3 length is 13 residues. CDR3 loop: CASSEDRDYEQCF. The CDR3 nucleotides are TGTGCCAGCAGTGAGGACAGGGATTACGAGCAGTGCTTC.